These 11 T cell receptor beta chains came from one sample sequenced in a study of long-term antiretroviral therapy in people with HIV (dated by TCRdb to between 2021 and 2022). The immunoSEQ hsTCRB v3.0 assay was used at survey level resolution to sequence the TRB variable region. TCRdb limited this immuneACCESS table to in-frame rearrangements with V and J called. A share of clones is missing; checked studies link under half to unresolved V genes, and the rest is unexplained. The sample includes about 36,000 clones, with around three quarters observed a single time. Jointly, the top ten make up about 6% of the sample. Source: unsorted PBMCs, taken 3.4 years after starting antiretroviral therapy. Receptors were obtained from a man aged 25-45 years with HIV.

CDR3 amino acids: CASSYNRGLGGELFF. DNA of the CDR3: TGTGCCAGCAGTTACAATCGGGGCTTGGGCGGGGAGCTGTTTTTT. The rearrangement links TRBV6-5 to TRBJ2-2; D assignment may be TRBD1 or TRBD2 (5 bases each). CDR3 size: 15 residues. V dropped 2 bases and J dropped 7 bases, with 14 bases sitting between them. CDR1 and CDR2 (germline): MNHEY, SVGAGI.

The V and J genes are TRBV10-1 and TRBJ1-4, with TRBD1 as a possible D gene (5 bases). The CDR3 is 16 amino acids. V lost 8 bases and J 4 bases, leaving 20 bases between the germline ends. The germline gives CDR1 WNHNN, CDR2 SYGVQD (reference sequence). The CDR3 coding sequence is TGCGCCAGCGAAACACGACAGAGTCTGAGTAATGAAAAACTGTTTTTT. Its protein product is CASETRQSLSNEKLFF.

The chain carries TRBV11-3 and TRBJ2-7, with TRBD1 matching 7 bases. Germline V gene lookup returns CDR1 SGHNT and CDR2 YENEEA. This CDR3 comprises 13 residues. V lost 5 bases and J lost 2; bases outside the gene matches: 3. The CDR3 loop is CASSLGQTYEQYF. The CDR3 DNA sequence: TGTGCCAGCAGCCTGGGACAGACCTACGAGCAGTACTTC.

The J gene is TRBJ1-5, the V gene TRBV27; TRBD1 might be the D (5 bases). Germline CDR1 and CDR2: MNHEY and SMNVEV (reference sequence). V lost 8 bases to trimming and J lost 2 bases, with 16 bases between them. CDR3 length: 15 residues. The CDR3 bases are TGTGCCAGCGCTAGATATTCGGGGGGCAATCAGCCCCAGCATTTT. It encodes CASARYSGGNQPQHF.

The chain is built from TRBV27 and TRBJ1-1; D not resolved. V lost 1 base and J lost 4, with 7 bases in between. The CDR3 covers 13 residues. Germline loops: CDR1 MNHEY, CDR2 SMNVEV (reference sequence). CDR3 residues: CASSLWSSTEAFF. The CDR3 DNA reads TGTGCCAGCAGTTTATGGTCGAGCACTGAAGCTTTCTTT.

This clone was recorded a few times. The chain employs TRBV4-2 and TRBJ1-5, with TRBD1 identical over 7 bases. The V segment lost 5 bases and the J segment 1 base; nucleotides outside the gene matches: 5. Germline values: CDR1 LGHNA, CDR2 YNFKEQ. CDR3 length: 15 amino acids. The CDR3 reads CASSSRGQSNQPQHF. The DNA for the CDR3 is TGTGCCAGCAGCTCGAGGGGGCAAAGCAATCAGCCCCAGCATTTT.

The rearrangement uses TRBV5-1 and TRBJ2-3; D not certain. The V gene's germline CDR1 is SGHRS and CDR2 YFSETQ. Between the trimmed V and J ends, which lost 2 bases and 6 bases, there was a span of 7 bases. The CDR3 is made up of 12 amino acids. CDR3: CASSFNDDTQYF. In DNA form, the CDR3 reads TGCGCCAGCAGCTTTAATGACGATACGCAGTATTTT.

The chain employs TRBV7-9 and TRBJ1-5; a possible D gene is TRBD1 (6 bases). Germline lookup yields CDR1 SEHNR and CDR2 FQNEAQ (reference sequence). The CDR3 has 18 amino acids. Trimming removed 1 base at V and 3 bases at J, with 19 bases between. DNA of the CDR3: TGTGCCAGCAGCTTAGGGGAACGGGGGCCAAAATTCAATCAGCCCCAGCATTTT. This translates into CASSLGERGPKFNQPQHF. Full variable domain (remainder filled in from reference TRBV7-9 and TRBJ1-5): DTGVSQNPRHKITKRGQNVTFRCDPISEHNRLYWYRQTLGQGPEFLTYFQNEAQLEKSRLLSDRFSAERPKGSFSTLEIQRTEQGDSAMYLCASSLGERGPKFNQPQHFGDGTRLSIL.

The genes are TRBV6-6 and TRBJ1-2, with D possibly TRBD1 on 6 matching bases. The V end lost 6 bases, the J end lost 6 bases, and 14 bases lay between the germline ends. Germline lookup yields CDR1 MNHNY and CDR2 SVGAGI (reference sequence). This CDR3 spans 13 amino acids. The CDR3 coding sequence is TGTGCCAGCAGAGCACAGGGAGAAAATGGCTACACCTTC. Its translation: CASRAQGENGYTF.

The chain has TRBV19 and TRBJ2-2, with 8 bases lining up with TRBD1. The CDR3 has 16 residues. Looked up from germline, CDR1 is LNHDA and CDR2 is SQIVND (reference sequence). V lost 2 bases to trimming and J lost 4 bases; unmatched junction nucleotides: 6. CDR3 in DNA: TGTGCCAGTAGTATAACGACAGGGGTGGGCACCGGGGAGCTGTTTTTT. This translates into CASSITTGVGTGELFF.

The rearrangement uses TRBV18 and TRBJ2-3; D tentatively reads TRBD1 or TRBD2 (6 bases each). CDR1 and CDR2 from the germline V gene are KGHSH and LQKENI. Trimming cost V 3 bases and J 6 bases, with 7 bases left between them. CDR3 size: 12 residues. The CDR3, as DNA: TGTGCCAGCTCACCGGGGGGCGATACGCAGTATTTT. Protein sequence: CASSPGGDTQYF. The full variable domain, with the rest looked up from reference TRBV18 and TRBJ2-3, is NAGVMQNPRHLVRRRGQEARLRCSPMKGHSHVYWYRQLPEEGLKFMVYLQKENIIDESGMPKERFSAEFPKEGPSILRIQQVVRGDSAAYFCASSPGGDTQYFGPGTRLTVL.